These 7 T cell receptor beta chains share one sample of origin, sequenced in a study of blood T cell repertoires in COVID-19. Produced via immunoSEQ multiplex PCR; TCRdb's table is partial and in-frame only. The sample consists of 210,000 or so clones, 75% to 90% of them appearing once. Sequenced sample: peripheral blood. The source is a man between 25 and 39 years old with COVID-19, enrolled during active disease.

The chain carries TRBV7-9 and TRBJ2-4; tentatively, D is TRBD1 (6 bases). From germline, CDR1 is SEHNR and CDR2 FQNEAQ (reference sequence). V was trimmed by 1 base and J by 0 bases, leaving 10 bases between them. The CDR3 length is 16 residues. CDR3 protein: CASSLDRALAKNIQYF. Here the CDR3 DNA reads TGTGCCAGCAGCTTAGACAGGGCGCTAGCCAAAAACATTCAGTACTTC.

This rearrangement joins TRBV5-4 to TRBJ2-7; 8 bases line up with TRBD2. V dropped 3 bases and J dropped 3; count of bases not matched to a gene: 8. This CDR3 has 15 amino acids. Germline V CDR1 and CDR2: SGHNT, YYREEE (reference sequence). For the CDR3, the DNA is TGTGCCAGCAGCTGGGAACTAGCGGATATCTACGAGCAGTACTTC. Translating gives CASSWELADIYEQYF.

The genes are TRBV10-3 and TRBJ2-7; 8 nucleotides align to TRBD2. The CDR3 covers 13 residues. CDR1 is ENHRY, CDR2 SYGVKD, per germline. J lost 4 bases, V lost 8 bases, and 7 bases had no gene match. The CDR3 coding sequence is TGTGCCATCGGGGGCGGGAGGCAGTACGAGCAGTACTTC. This codes for CAIGGGRQYEQYF.

The chain uses TRBV18 and TRBJ1-5; possible D gene TRBD1, 5 bases. V lost 3 bases and J 0 bases, leaving 12 bases between the germline ends. CDR3 length: 16 residues. CDR1 is KGHSH and CDR2 is LQKENI in the germline V gene. The CDR3 coding sequence is TGTGCCAGCTCACCCCAGGGTGGCAATAGCAATCAGCCCCAGCATTTT. Translating gives CASSPQGGNSNQPQHF.

The chain couples TRBV11-2 to TRBJ1-2, with 8 bases identical to TRBD1. The germline CDR1 and CDR2 sequences are SGHAT and FQNNGV. This CDR3 contains 13 residues. V lost 3 bases, J lost 10 bases, and 7 bases stayed unmatched. CDR3 DNA: TGTGCCAGCAGCTTCGGACAGGGAGGATTCTACACCTTC. Its protein is CASSFGQGGFYTF. Supplemented by reference TRBV11-2 and TRBJ1-2, the full variable domain reads EAGVAQSPRYKIIEKRQSVAFWCNPISGHATLYWYQQILGQGPKLLIQFQNNGVVDDSQLPKDRFSAERLKGVDSTLKIQPAKLEDSAVYLCASSFGQGGFYTFGSGTRLTVV.

The rearrangement joins TRBV2 to TRBJ1-2, with TRBD1 as a possible D gene (6 bases). Trimming removed 6 bases at V and 7 bases at J, with 12 bases between. Germline-derived CDR1 and CDR2 are SNHLY and FYNNEI. The CDR3 is made up of 12 amino acids. Here the CDR3 DNA reads TGTGCCAGCAGGGAACAGGGCGGTGGCTACACCTTC. The encoded protein is CASREQGGGYTF.

The CDR3 nucleotides are TGTGCCAGCAGCTTGTTAGCGGGAGGCGACAATGAGCAGTTCTTC. Translated, it gives CASSLLAGGDNEQFF. The chain links TRBV13 to TRBJ2-1, with 10 positions matching TRBD2. The CDR3 is made up of 15 amino acids. The germline V gene encodes CDR1 PRHDT and CDR2 FYEKMQ (reference sequence). Trimming removed 3 bases from V and 5 bases from J; junction bases left unmatched: 4.